This T cell receptor beta chain came from a study of blood T cell repertoires in COVID-19. Study as a whole: Whether acute or convalescent, the COVID-19 samples came from the United States, Italy and Spain. T cells, B-cell-depleted T cells, or PBMCs supplied cDNA or gDNA.

Original processing notes: It was from reference gene primer amplification that nucleated cell counts were estimated. Measured with immunoSEQ multiplex PCR; TCRdb has only the in-frame clones, and not every one. V, J and clone size reflect that table, while D and trimming were determined from the DNA. Of 80,000 or so clones listed, more than 80% are singletons. V was trimmed by 0 bases and J by 0 bases, leaving 12 bases between them. Germline V lookup: CDR1 LGHNA, CDR2 YSLEER. This CDR3 has 17 amino acids. The sequence was collected from an older woman with acute or convalescent COVID-19. The sequenced sample consisted of peripheral blood. The V and J genes are TRBV4-3 and TRBJ1-3; D perhaps matches TRBD1 (5 bases). CDR3 in amino acids: CASSQEWVRASGNTIYF. In DNA, the CDR3 is TGCGCCAGCAGCCAAGAATGGGTCAGGGCCTCTGGAAACACCATATATTTT.